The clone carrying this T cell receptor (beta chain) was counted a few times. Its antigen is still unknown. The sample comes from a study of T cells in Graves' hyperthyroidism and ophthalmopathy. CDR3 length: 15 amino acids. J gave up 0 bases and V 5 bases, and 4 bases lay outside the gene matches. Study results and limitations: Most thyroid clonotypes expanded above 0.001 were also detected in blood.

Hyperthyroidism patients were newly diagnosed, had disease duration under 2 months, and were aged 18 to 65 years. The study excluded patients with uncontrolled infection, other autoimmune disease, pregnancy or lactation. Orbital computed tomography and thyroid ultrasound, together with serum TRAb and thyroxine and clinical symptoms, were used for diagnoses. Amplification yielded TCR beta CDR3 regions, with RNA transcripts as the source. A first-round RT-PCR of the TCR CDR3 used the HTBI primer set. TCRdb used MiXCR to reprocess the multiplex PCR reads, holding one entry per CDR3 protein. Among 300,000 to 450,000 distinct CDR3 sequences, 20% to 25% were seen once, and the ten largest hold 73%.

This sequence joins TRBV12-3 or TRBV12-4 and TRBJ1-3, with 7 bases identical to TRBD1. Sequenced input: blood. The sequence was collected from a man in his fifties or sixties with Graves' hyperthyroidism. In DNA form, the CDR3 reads TGTGCCAGCAGTATAGGACAGGACTCTGGAAACACCATATATTTT. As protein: CASSIGQDSGNTIYF.